Each of the 18 T cell receptor beta chains below was sequenced from the same sample in a study of shared clonotypes between healthy human individuals (TCRdb year 2020). The library was produced with the immunoSEQ multiplex PCR assay. This immuneACCESS table, as held by TCRdb, lists in-frame sequences with V and J called but not all clones. Of the missing ones, under half trace to an unresolved V gene in checked studies; the others have no known cause. For this sample there are some 1 million clones; about 74% appear just once. The ten most abundant clones make up 1.5% of the sample. The sample consisted of memory CD4+ T cells sorted from blood. In light of the paper, this sample's cell subset or site label describes: CD45RA-negative fraction. All receptors come from a young man in good health.

The V and J genes are TRBV4-1 and TRBJ1-4, with D possibly matching TRBD1 (5 bases). Per germline, CDR1 MGHRA and CDR2 YSYEKL. Trimming cost V 0 bases and J 5 bases, with 13 bases left between them. The CDR3 sequence is 16 residues long. CDR3 sequence reads: CASSQEATGSNEKLFF. The CDR3 DNA is TGCGCCAGCAGCCAAGAGGCTACAGGCTCAAATGAAAAACTGTTTTTT.

The chain uses TRBV15 and TRBJ1-1; D is possibly TRBD1 (5 bases). Germline V gives CDR1 LNHNV, CDR2 YYDKDF (reference sequence). This CDR3 has 14 amino acids. The V and J ends lost 1 base and 4 bases respectively, with 10 bases between them. This CDR3 reads CATSRADRGTEAFF. The CDR3 bases are TGTGCCACCAGCAGAGCCGACAGAGGCACTGAAGCTTTCTTT. The whole variable domain, filled in from reference TRBV15 and TRBJ1-1, reads DAMVIQNPRYQVTQFGKPVTLSCSQTLNHNVMYWYQQKSSQAPKLLFHYYDKDFNNEADTPDNFQSRRPNTSFCFLDIRSPGLGDTAMYLCATSRADRGTEAFFGQGTRLTVV.

The CDR3 DNA sequence: TGTGCCAGCAGCTCGGGACTTAACTATGGCTACACCTTC. Protein sequence: CASSSGLNYGYTF. This chain links TRBV5-6 with TRBJ1-2; D may be TRBD1 (5 bases). This CDR3 spans 13 amino acids. Looked up from germline, CDR1 is SGHDT and CDR2 is YYEEEE. V was shortened by 3 bases and J by 1 base, with 7 bases between the two germline ends.

This clone was counted only a few times. The chain is built from TRBV30 and TRBJ1-5; a weak D match, TRBD1 (5 bases). The CDR3 extends over 12 amino acids. V was clipped by 5 bases and J by 3 bases, with 8 bases between them. Germline values: CDR1 GTSNPN, CDR2 SVGIG (reference sequence). CDR3 coding DNA: TGTGCCTGGGACAGCCTCAATCAGCCCCAGCATTTT. Protein: CAWDSLNQPQHF.

This clone has a handful of counts. The chain has TRBV7-9 and TRBJ1-4, with D tentatively TRBD1 (5 bases). CDR3 length: 14 amino acids. CDR1 SEHNR and CDR2 FQNEAQ come from the germline V gene (reference sequence). V lost 3 bases to trimming and J lost 6 bases, with 11 bases between them. The CDR3 DNA sequence: TGTGCCAGCAGCTTGCATGGGGGTGATGAAAAACTGTTTTTT. Encoded protein: CASSLHGGDEKLFF.

This clone was counted a single time. CDR3 nucleotides: TGCAGCGTTCGTAAGACTAGCGGGGGCCGCGCGGAGTTCTTC. Its protein is CSVRKTSGGRAEFF. The chain couples TRBV29-1 to TRBJ2-1; 12 bases fit TRBD2. V lost 5 bases to trimming and J lost 14 bases; unmatched junction nucleotides: 13. The CDR3 is made up of 14 amino acids. In germline, CDR1 is SQVTM, CDR2 ANQGSEA.

This chain connects TRBV7-2 to TRBJ2-1; D gene uncertain. Trimming took off 4 bases at V and 7 bases at J, with 5 bases between the two ends. Germline values: CDR1 SGHTA, CDR2 FQGNSA. The CDR3 extends over 11 amino acids. The CDR3 protein is CASSSFNEQFF. In DNA, the CDR3 is TGTGCCAGCAGCTCCTTTAATGAGCAGTTCTTC.

The rearrangement uses TRBV7-3 and TRBJ1-1; the D gene is possibly TRBD1 (5 bases). The germline gives CDR1 SGHTA, CDR2 FQGTGA. This CDR3 is 15 amino acids long. V was clipped by 5 bases and J by 3 bases, with 16 bases between them. Here the CDR3 reads CASSPRAGTDTEAFF. DNA of the CDR3: TGTGCCAGCAGCCCCAGGGCAGGGACGGACACTGAAGCTTTCTTT.

This sequence joins TRBV25-1 and TRBJ2-3; the D is unclear. The CDR3 runs 15 residues. V was shortened by 4 bases and J by 3 bases, with 14 bases between the two germline ends. CDR1 and CDR2 (germline): MGHDK, SYGVNS. CDR3 loop: CASSAMIGQTDTQYF. The CDR3 DNA is TGTGCCAGCAGTGCCATGATTGGGCAGACAGATACGCAGTATTTT.

V gene TRBV14 combines with J gene TRBJ1-1, with 7 nucleotides matching TRBD1. In germline, CDR1 is SGHDN, CDR2 FVKESK. The CDR3 covers 13 residues. V was clipped by 1 base and J by 11 bases; unmatched bases: 7. The CDR3 reads CASSQGNRGRAFF. The CDR3 DNA is TGTGCCAGCAGCCAAGGTAACAGGGGAAGGGCTTTCTTT.

The chain recombines TRBV30 with TRBJ2-5, with TRBD1 as a possible D gene (6 bases). Germline loops: CDR1 GTSNPN, CDR2 SVGIG (reference sequence). The V and J ends lost 4 bases and 5 bases respectively, with 14 bases between them. The CDR3 loop spans 13 amino acids. This CDR3 reads CAWKTGMRETQYF. The CDR3 nucleotides are TGTGCCTGGAAAACAGGGATGAGGGAGACCCAGTACTTC.

The chain is built from TRBV7-2 and TRBJ2-2; 7 bases align to TRBD1. J gave up 7 bases and V 1 base, and 6 bases lay outside the gene matches. CDR3 size: 15 residues. Looked up from germline, CDR1 is SGHTA and CDR2 is FQGNSA. CDR3: CASSLVQGKGGELFF. The CDR3, as DNA: TGTGCCAGCAGCTTAGTACAGGGGAAGGGCGGGGAGCTGTTTTTT.

On this clone: Since a far larger clone is one base different, this is likely a read error. Other DNA sequences in this specimen translate into the identical CDR3. This rearrangement joins TRBV29-1 to TRBJ2-2; 8 bases are a match to TRBD2. Germline loops: CDR1 SQVTM, CDR2 ANQGSEA. This CDR3 spans 14 amino acids. In DNA form, the CDR3 reads TGCAGCGTTGGTACTAGCGGTAACACCGGGGAGCTGTTCTTT. Protein: CSVGTSGNTGELFF.

The rearrangement links TRBV9 to TRBJ2-5; D is undetermined. Germline values: CDR1 SGDLS, CDR2 YYNGEE. With 0 bases removed from V and 2 bases from J, the gap between germline ends came to 11 bases. The CDR3 consists of 15 residues. DNA for the CDR3: TGTGCCAGCAGCGTAGACGTAGGCAGGCAAGAGACCCAGTACTTC. Protein: CASSVDVGRQETQYF.

As for this clone: A read error is possible here, since a much larger clone lies one base away. The chain combines TRBV29-1 with TRBJ2-1; no definite D call. The germline V and J ends were trimmed by 6 bases and 8 bases, with 17 bases remaining between them. CDR3 length: 13 residues. The germline V gene has CDR1 SQVTM and CDR2 ANQGSEA. CDR3 sequence (DNA): TGCAGCGTCCCCGTCCTAGAAACGGATGAGCAGTTCTTC. As protein: CSVPVLETDEQFF.

The chain couples TRBV30 to TRBJ2-1; 9 bases are a match to TRBD2. Germline loops: CDR1 GTSNPN, CDR2 SVGIG (reference sequence). V lost 2 bases, J lost 9 bases, and 8 bases stayed unmatched. The CDR3 length is 14 residues. The CDR3 coding sequence is TGTGCCTGGAGTCTGGCGGGAGGGCCTGGTGAGCAGTTCTTC. Its protein is CAWSLAGGPGEQFF.

Turning to this clone: This CDR3 is also generated by other DNA sequences in the sample. CDR3 amino acids: CASSLGGQQETQYF. CDR3 nucleotide sequence: TGCGCCAGCAGCCTAGGGGGGCAACAAGAGACCCAGTACTTC. The chain combines TRBV5-1 with TRBJ2-5; the D gene could be TRBD1 or TRBD2 (6 bases each). The CDR3 is 14 residues long. V gave up 4 bases and J gave up 2 bases, with 12 bases separating them. CDR1 and CDR2 from the germline V gene are SGHRS and YFSETQ. The full variable domain, with the rest looked up from reference TRBV5-1 and TRBJ2-5, is KAGVTQTPRYLIKTRGQQVTLSCSPISGHRSVSWYQQTPGQGLQFLFEYFSETQRNKGNFPGRFSGRQFSNSRSEMNVSTLELGDSALYLCASSLGGQQETQYFGPGTRLLVL.

The rearrangement links TRBV2 to TRBJ1-3; D gene uncertain. Trimming shortened V by 6 bases and J by 1 base, and 4 bases separated the two germline ends. The germline CDR1 and CDR2 sequences are SNHLY and FYNNEI. This CDR3 is built from 12 residues. DNA of the CDR3: TGTGCCAGCAGATCATCTGGAAACACCATATATTTT. This gives the protein CASRSSGNTIYF.